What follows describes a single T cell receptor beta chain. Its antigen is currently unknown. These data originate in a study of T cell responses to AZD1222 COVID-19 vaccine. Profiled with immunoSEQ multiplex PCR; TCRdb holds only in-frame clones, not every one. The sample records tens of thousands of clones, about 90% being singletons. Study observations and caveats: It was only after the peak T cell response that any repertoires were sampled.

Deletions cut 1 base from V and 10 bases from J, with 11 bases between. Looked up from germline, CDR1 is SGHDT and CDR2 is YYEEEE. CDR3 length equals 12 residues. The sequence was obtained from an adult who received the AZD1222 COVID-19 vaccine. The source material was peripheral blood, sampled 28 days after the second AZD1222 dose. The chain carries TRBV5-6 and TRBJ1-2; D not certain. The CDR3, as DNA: TGTGCCAGCAGCTTGTGGCAGGCCGACTACACCTTC. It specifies CASSLWQADYTF. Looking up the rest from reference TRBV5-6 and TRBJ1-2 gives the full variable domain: DAGVTQSPTHLIKTRGQQVTLRCSPKSGHDTVSWYQQALGQGPQFIFQYYEEEERQRGNFPDRFSGHQFPNYSSELNVNALLLGDSALYLCASSLWQADYTFGSGTRLTVV.